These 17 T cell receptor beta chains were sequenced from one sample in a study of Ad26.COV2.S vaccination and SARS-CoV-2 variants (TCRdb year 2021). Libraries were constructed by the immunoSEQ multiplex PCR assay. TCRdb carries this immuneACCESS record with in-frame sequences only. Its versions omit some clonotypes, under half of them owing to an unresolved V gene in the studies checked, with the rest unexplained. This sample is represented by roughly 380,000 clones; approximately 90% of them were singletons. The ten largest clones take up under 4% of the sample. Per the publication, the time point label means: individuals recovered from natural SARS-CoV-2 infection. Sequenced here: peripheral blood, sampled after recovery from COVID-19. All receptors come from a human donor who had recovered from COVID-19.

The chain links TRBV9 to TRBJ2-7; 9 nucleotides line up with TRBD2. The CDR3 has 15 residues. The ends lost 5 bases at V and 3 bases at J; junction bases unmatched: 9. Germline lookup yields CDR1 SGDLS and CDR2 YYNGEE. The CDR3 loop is CASSGAGGIHYEQYF. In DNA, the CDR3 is TGTGCCAGCAGTGGAGCGGGGGGCATTCACTACGAGCAGTACTTC.

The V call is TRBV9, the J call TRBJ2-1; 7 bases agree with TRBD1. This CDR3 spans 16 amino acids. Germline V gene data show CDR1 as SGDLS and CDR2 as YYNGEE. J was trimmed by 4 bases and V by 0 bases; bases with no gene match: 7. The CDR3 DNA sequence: TGTGCCAGCAGCGTAGGAGACAGGGAAGGGTACAATGAGCAGTTCTTC. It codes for CASSVGDREGYNEQFF.

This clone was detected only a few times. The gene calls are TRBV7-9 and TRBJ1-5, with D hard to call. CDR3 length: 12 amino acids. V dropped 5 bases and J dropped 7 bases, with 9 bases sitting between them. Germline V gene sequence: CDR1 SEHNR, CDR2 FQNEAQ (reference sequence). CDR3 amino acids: CASSVGVQPQHF. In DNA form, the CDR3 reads TGTGCCAGCAGCGTCGGGGTACAGCCCCAGCATTTT.

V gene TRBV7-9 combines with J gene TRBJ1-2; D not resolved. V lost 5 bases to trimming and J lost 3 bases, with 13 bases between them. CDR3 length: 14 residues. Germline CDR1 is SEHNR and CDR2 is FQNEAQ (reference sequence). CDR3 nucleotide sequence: TGTGCCAGCAGCGTGACGGACCCCGACTATGGCTACACCTTC. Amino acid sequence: CASSVTDPDYGYTF.

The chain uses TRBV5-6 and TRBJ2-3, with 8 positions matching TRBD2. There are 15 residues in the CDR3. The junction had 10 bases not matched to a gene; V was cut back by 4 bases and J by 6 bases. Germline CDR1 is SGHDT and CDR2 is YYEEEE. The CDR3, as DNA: TGTGCCAGCAGCCCCCCAGTAGGGACTAGGGATACGCAGTATTTT. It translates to CASSPPVGTRDTQYF.

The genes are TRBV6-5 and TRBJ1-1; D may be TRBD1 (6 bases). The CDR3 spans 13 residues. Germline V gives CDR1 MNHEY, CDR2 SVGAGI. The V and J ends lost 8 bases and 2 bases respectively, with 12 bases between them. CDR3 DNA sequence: TGTGCCAGCGGGGGGACAACTAACACTGAAGCTTTCTTT. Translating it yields CASGGTTNTEAFF.

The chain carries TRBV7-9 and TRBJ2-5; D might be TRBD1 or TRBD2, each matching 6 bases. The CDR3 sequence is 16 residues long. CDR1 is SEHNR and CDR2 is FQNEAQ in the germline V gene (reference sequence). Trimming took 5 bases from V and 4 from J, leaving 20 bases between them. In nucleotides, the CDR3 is TGTGCCAGCAGCACCTTTGGGGGGCACTCAGGAGAGACCCAGTACTTC. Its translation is CASSTFGGHSGETQYF. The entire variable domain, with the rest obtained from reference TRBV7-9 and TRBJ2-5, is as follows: DTGVSQNPRHKITKRGQNVTFRCDPISEHNRLYWYRQTLGQGPEFLTYFQNEAQLEKSRLLSDRFSAERPKGSFSTLEIQRTEQGDSAMYLCASSTFGGHSGETQYFGPGTRLLVL.

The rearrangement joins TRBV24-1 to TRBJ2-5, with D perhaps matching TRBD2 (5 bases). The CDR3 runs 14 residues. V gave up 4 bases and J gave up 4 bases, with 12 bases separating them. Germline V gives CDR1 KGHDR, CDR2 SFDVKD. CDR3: CATSEKGGLETQYF. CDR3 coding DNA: TGTGCCACCAGTGAAAAAGGAGGTTTAGAGACCCAGTACTTC.

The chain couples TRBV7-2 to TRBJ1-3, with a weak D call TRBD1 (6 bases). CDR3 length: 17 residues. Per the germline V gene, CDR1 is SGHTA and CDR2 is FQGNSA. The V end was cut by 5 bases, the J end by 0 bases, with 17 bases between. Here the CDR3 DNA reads TGTGCCAGCAGCCTAGGTGGGGGGCCGCGCTCTGGAAACACCATATATTTT. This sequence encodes CASSLGGGPRSGNTIYF.

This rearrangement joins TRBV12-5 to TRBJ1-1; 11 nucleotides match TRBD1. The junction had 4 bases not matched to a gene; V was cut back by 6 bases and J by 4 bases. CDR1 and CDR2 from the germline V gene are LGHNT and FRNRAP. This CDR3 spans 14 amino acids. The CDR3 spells CASGQGTGGTEAFF. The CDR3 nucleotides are TGTGCTAGTGGCCAAGGGACAGGGGGCACTGAAGCTTTCTTT.

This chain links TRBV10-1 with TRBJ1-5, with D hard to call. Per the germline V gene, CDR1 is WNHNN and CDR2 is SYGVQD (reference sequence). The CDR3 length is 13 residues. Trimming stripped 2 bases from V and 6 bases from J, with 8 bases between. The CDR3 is CASSEGPVQPQHF. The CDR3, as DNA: TGCGCCAGCAGTGAGGGTCCGGTTCAGCCCCAGCATTTT.

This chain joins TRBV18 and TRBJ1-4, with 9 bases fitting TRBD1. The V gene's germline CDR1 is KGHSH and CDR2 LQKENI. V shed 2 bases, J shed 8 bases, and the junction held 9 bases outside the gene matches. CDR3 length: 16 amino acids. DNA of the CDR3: TGTGCCAGCTCACCATCACAGGGGGCAGGGGGAGAAAAACTGTTTTTT. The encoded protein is CASSPSQGAGGEKLFF.

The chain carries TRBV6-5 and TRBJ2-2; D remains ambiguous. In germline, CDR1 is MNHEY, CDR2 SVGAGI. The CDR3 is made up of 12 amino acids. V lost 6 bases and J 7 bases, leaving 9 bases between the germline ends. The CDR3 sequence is CASRPFRGELFF. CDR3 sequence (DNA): TGTGCCAGCAGGCCTTTCCGCGGGGAGCTGTTTTTT.

Here the CDR3 reads CASSTTPGQVASYGYTF. CDR3 in DNA: TGTGCCAGCAGTACGACCCCCGGACAGGTAGCGAGCTATGGCTACACCTTC. The chain couples TRBV5-6 to TRBJ1-2; 7 bases are shared with TRBD1. CDR3 length equals 17 residues. V trimming: 5 bases; J trimming: 4 bases; junction bases outside the gene matches: 17. Germline loops: CDR1 SGHDT, CDR2 YYEEEE. The full variable domain, rest sourced from reference TRBV5-6 and TRBJ1-2, is DAGVTQSPTHLIKTRGQQVTLRCSPKSGHDTVSWYQQALGQGPQFIFQYYEEEERQRGNFPDRFSGHQFPNYSSELNVNALLLGDSALYLCASSTTPGQVASYGYTFGSGTRLTVV.

The CDR3 bases are TGTGCCAGCAGCCCCCTAGGGCGAGCCGATAATGAAAAACTGTTTTTT. Amino acid sequence: CASSPLGRADNEKLFF. This sequence joins TRBV9 and TRBJ1-4; D gene ambiguous. Trimming removed 4 bases at V and 4 bases at J, with 17 bases between. Germline CDR1 is SGDLS and CDR2 is YYNGEE. This CDR3 comprises 16 residues.

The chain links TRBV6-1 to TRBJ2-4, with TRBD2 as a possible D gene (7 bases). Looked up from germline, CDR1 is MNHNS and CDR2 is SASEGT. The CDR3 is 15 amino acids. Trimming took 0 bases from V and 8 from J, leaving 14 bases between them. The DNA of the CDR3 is TGTGCCAGCAGTGAAGCGGGGGGGGCCTTTCACATTCAGTACTTC. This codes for CASSEAGGAFHIQYF.

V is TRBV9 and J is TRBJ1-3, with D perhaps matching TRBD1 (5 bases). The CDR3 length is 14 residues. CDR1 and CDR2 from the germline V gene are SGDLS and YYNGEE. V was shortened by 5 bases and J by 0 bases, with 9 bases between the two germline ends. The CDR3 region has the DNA TGTGCCAGCAGTGAACAGGTCTCTGGAAACACCATATATTTT. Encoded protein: CASSEQVSGNTIYF.